Listed below are T cell receptor beta chains from one sample, sequenced in a study of T cells in Graves' hyperthyroidism and ophthalmopathy. One entry per CDR3 protein results from TCRdb running MiXCR on the multiplex PCR reads. The sample records some 270,000 distinct CDR3 sequences, about 14% being singletons. The sample was blood. The receptors shown here come from a woman in her thirties with Graves' hyperthyroidism that later progressed to Graves' ophthalmopathy. CDR3s include the opening cysteine and the closing phenylalanine or tryptophan. D genes are given only for firm matches. Only some rows state a clone size, as once, few, many or a class for expanded clones.

v_gene: TRBV4-3; abundance: -; d_gene: TRBD1; j_gene: TRBJ1-6; CDR3aa: CASSQSTGANSPLHF; CDR3nt: TGCGCCAGCAGCCAAAGTACAGGGGCTAATTCACCCCTCCACTTT
v_gene: TRBV28; abundance: many; d_gene: TRBD1; j_gene: TRBJ1-2; CDR3aa: CASSATGGDIYGYTF; CDR3nt: TGTGCCAGCAGCGCCACAGGGGGCGATATCTATGGCTACACCTTC
v_gene: TRBV2; abundance: many; d_gene: -; j_gene: TRBJ2-2; CDR3aa: CASSDGVSPNTGELFF; CDR3nt: TGTGCCAGCAGTGACGGTGTCTCCCCGAACACCGGGGAGCTGTTTTTT
v_gene: TRBV29-1; abundance: -; d_gene: -; j_gene: TRBJ1-2; CDR3aa: CSETADGSMDGYTF; CDR3nt: TGCAGTGAGACCGCGGACGGTAGTATGGATGGCTACACCTTC
v_gene: TRBV7-2; abundance: -; d_gene: TRBD1; j_gene: TRBJ2-5; CDR3aa: CASSPRGQGGETQYF; CDR3nt: TGTGCCAGCAGCCCAAGGGGACAGGGGGGGGAGACCCAGTACTTC
v_gene: TRBV28; abundance: many; d_gene: -; j_gene: TRBJ2-1; CDR3aa: CASSSPRGVERTEQFF; CDR3nt: TGTGCCAGCAGTTCCCCCCGCGGGGTTGAGCGCACTGAGCAGTTCTTC
v_gene: TRBV13; abundance: many; d_gene: -; j_gene: TRBJ2-7; CDR3aa: CASSPNLGEQYF; CDR3nt: TGTGCCAGCAGCCCGAACTTAGGGGAGCAGTACTTC
v_gene: TRBV12-3/TRBV12-4; abundance: many; d_gene: TRBD1; j_gene: TRBJ2-3; CDR3aa: CASSRGQGATDTQYF; CDR3nt: TGTGCCAGCAGCCGCGGACAGGGTGCAACAGATACGCAGTATTTT
v_gene: TRBV6-1; abundance: once; d_gene: -; j_gene: TRBJ2-1; CDR3aa: CASARQPFNEQFF; CDR3nt: TGTGCCAGCGCCCGCCAACCCTTCAATGAGCAGTTCTTC
v_gene: TRBV29-1; abundance: few; d_gene: -; j_gene: TRBJ2-7; CDR3aa: CSGGAGPEQYF; CDR3nt: TGCAGCGGGGGGGCGGGACCCGAGCAGTACTTC
v_gene: TRBV6-1; abundance: many; d_gene: -; j_gene: TRBJ1-6; CDR3aa: CASFEGGGDNSPLHF; CDR3nt: TGTGCCAGCTTCGAGGGAGGCGGGGATAATTCACCCCTCCACTTT
v_gene: TRBV20-1; abundance: many; d_gene: TRBD2; j_gene: TRBJ2-7; CDR3aa: CSANGGASGTHEQYF; CDR3nt: TGCAGTGCTAATGGAGGGGCTAGCGGGACGCACGAGCAGTACTTC
v_gene: TRBV18; abundance: once; d_gene: TRBD1; j_gene: TRBJ2-7; CDR3aa: CASSLDRLTYEQYF; CDR3nt: TGTGCCAGCTCACTGGACAGGTTGACCTACGAGCAGTACTTC
v_gene: TRBV29-1; abundance: many; d_gene: TRBD2; j_gene: TRBJ2-2; CDR3aa: CSVEGASGSGELFF; CDR3nt: TGCAGCGTTGAAGGGGCTAGCGGGAGCGGGGAGCTGTTTTTT
v_gene: TRBV2; abundance: many; d_gene: -; j_gene: TRBJ2-7; CDR3aa: CASSVWLMTIQRSYEQYF; CDR3nt: TGTGCCAGCAGTGTATGGCTTATGACGATCCAGAGGTCCTACGAGCAGTACTTC
v_gene: TRBV7-2; abundance: -; d_gene: -; j_gene: TRBJ2-7; CDR3aa: CASRGSGGGYEQYF; CDR3nt: TGTGCCAGCAGGGGGTCCGGTGGCGGCTACGAGCAGTACTTC
v_gene: TRBV28; abundance: -; d_gene: -; j_gene: TRBJ1-3; CDR3aa: CASSGDSLSGNTIYF; CDR3nt: TGTGCCAGCAGTGGGGACTCCCTCTCTGGAAACACCATATATTTT
v_gene: TRBV30; abundance: many; d_gene: -; j_gene: TRBJ1-2; CDR3aa: CAFYTPHRALGYGYTF; CDR3nt: TGTGCCTTCTACACCCCTCACCGGGCCTTAGGCTATGGCTACACCTTC
v_gene: TRBV7-2; abundance: many; d_gene: TRBD1; j_gene: TRBJ1-1; CDR3aa: CASRQGQLNTEAFF; CDR3nt: TGTGCCAGCAGGCAGGGACAGCTGAACACTGAAGCTTTCTTT
v_gene: TRBV30; abundance: many; d_gene: -; j_gene: TRBJ1-1; CDR3aa: CAWRTGRGEAFF; CDR3nt: TGTGCCTGGAGAACAGGGCGGGGTGAAGCTTTCTTT
v_gene: TRBV6-4; abundance: -; d_gene: -; j_gene: TRBJ1-2; CDR3aa: CASSESQGYGYTF; CDR3nt: TGTGCCAGCAGTGAGAGTCAGGGGTATGGCTACACCTTC
v_gene: TRBV6-1; abundance: many; d_gene: -; j_gene: TRBJ1-4; CDR3aa: CASSPYLGEKLFF; CDR3nt: TGTGCCAGCAGCCCGTATCTAGGAGAAAAACTGTTTTTT
v_gene: TRBV28; abundance: many; d_gene: TRBD1; j_gene: TRBJ2-5; CDR3aa: CASSSPAGQGWQETQYF; CDR3nt: TGTGCCAGCAGTTCGCCCGCAGGACAGGGGTGGCAAGAGACCCAGTACTTC
v_gene: TRBV5-1; abundance: many; d_gene: TRBD1; j_gene: TRBJ2-5; CDR3aa: CASSLAARGLEETQYF; CDR3nt: TGCGCCAGCAGCTTGGCTGCCAGGGGGCTAGAAGAGACCCAGTACTTC
v_gene: TRBV4-1; abundance: many; d_gene: -; j_gene: TRBJ2-2; CDR3aa: CASSHWDGNTGELFF; CDR3nt: TGCGCCAGCAGCCATTGGGACGGCAACACCGGGGAGCTGTTTTTT
v_gene: TRBV9; abundance: -; d_gene: -; j_gene: TRBJ1-2; CDR3aa: CASSGGGSLYYGYTF; CDR3nt: TGTGCCAGCAGCGGCGGGGGGTCCCTATACTATGGCTACACCTTC
v_gene: TRBV6-2/TRBV6-3; abundance: -; d_gene: TRBD2; j_gene: TRBJ2-7; CDR3aa: CASRDGTSGSREQYF; CDR3nt: TGTGCCAGCAGGGACGGGACTAGCGGGAGTAGAGAGCAGTACTTC
v_gene: TRBV7-8; abundance: few; d_gene: -; j_gene: TRBJ2-1; CDR3aa: CASSLGPDVLNEQFF; CDR3nt: TGTGCCAGCAGCTTAGGTCCAGATGTATTAAATGAGCAGTTCTTC
v_gene: TRBV12-3/TRBV12-4; abundance: many; d_gene: -; j_gene: TRBJ2-3; CDR3aa: CASSQDDRPDTQYF; CDR3nt: TGTGCCAGCAGTCAAGATGACAGGCCTGATACGCAGTATTTT
v_gene: TRBV11-2; abundance: many; d_gene: TRBD2; j_gene: TRBJ2-7; CDR3aa: CASSLLLEASGSDEQYF; CDR3nt: TGTGCCAGCAGCTTACTTTTGGAGGCTAGCGGGAGTGACGAGCAGTACTTC
v_gene: TRBV5-4; abundance: many; d_gene: -; j_gene: TRBJ1-2; CDR3aa: CASSFDGDPYGYTF; CDR3nt: TGTGCCAGCAGCTTTGACGGGGATCCCTATGGCTACACCTTC
v_gene: TRBV2; abundance: many; d_gene: TRBD1; j_gene: TRBJ1-5; CDR3aa: CASSGRQGAEPQHF; CDR3nt: TGTGCCAGCAGTGGAAGACAGGGGGCTGAGCCCCAGCATTTT
v_gene: TRBV15; abundance: many; d_gene: -; j_gene: TRBJ1-2; CDR3aa: CATSSPRGTGYTF; CDR3nt: TGTGCCACCAGCTCGCCAAGGGGTACCGGCTACACCTTC
v_gene: TRBV28; abundance: many; d_gene: -; j_gene: TRBJ2-7; CDR3aa: CASSLSPWDEQYF; CDR3nt: TGTGCCAGCAGTTTATCTCCCTGGGACGAGCAGTACTTC
v_gene: TRBV18; abundance: -; d_gene: -; j_gene: TRBJ2-1; CDR3aa: CASSPQNIANEQFF; CDR3nt: TGTGCCAGCTCACCACAAAATATAGCGAATGAGCAGTTCTTC